One and the same sample provided the 10 T cell receptor beta chains below, sequenced in a study of blood T cell repertoires in COVID-19. TCRdb keeps only in-frame clones here, not all; method: immunoSEQ multiplex PCR. The data contain approximately 190,000 clones, around four fifths of them singletons. Sequencing was done on a sample of peripheral blood. Receptors were obtained from a man in his thirties or forties with active or convalescent COVID-19.

The chain is built from TRBV28 and TRBJ2-7; no clear D. The V and J ends lost 4 bases and 4 bases respectively, with 8 bases between them. The CDR3 loop spans 12 amino acids. CDR1 is MDHEN and CDR2 is SYDVKM in the germline V gene. The CDR3 loop reads CASSSLLYEQYF. The CDR3 coding sequence is TGTGCCAGCAGTTCCCTCTTGTACGAGCAGTACTTC. Combining the CDR3 with reference TRBV28 and TRBJ2-7 gives the whole variable domain DVKVTQSSRYLVKRTGEKVFLECVQDMDHENMFWYRQDPGLGLRLIYFSYDVKMKEKGDIPEGYSVSREKKERFSLILESASTNQTSMYLCASSSLLYEQYFGPGTRLTVT.

The rearrangement joins TRBV20-1 to TRBJ1-2; a weak D match, TRBD1 (5 bases). V shed 8 bases and J shed 4 bases, with 11 bases lying between them. This CDR3 is built from 11 residues. CDR1 is DFQATT, CDR2 SNEGSKA, per germline (reference sequence). CDR3 region: CSPVGGYGYTF. In DNA form, the CDR3 reads TGCAGTCCGGTGGGGGGCTATGGCTACACCTTC.

This chain links TRBV5-6 with TRBJ1-5; 7 bases agree with TRBD1. Per the germline V gene, CDR1 is SGHDT and CDR2 is YYEEEE. The CDR3 runs 15 residues. Trimming took 0 bases from V and 6 from J; bases not matched to a gene: 6. CDR3 loop: CASSLAEGGGQPQHF. In nucleotides, the CDR3 is TGTGCCAGCAGCTTGGCCGAAGGGGGCGGTCAGCCCCAGCATTTT. The full variable domain, its missing parts supplied by reference TRBV5-6 and TRBJ1-5, is DAGVTQSPTHLIKTRGQQVTLRCSPKSGHDTVSWYQQALGQGPQFIFQYYEEEERQRGNFPDRFSGHQFPNYSSELNVNALLLGDSALYLCASSLAEGGGQPQHFGDGTRLSIL.

This clone appeared once. The rearrangement links TRBV6-5 to TRBJ2-1; TRBD2 aligns across 9 bases. This CDR3 is built from 12 residues. V lost 6 bases and J lost 9; bases outside the gene matches: 3. The germline gives CDR1 MNHEY, CDR2 SVGAGI. CDR3 loop: CASRRGGGEQFF. The CDR3 nucleotides read TGTGCCAGCAGGCGGGGGGGAGGTGAGCAGTTCTTC.

This chain connects TRBV5-1 to TRBJ2-5, with TRBD2 matching over 8 bases. V gave up 0 bases and J gave up 1 base; unmatched junction bases: 2. This CDR3 has 15 amino acids. CDR1 and CDR2 from the germline V gene are SGHRS and YFSETQ. CDR3 coding DNA: TGCGCCAGCAGCTTGGGCGGGGGGCCCCAAGAGACCCAGTACTTC. Amino acid sequence: CASSLGGGPQETQYF.

V and J are TRBV6-5 and TRBJ2-1; 10 bases match TRBD1. Germline CDR1 is MNHEY and CDR2 is SVGAGI. V lost 11 bases to trimming and J lost 6 bases; unmatched junction nucleotides: 10. CDR3 length: 14 residues. Written as DNA, the CDR3 is TGTGCCGGGCGGGACAGGGGTTCGGGCAATGAGCAGTTCTTC. This sequence encodes CAGRDRGSGNEQFF.

The V gene is TRBV19, the J gene TRBJ1-5; D is perhaps TRBD1 (6 bases). Germline CDR1 and CDR2: LNHDA and SQIVND (reference sequence). CDR3 length: 15 amino acids. Trimming cost V 3 bases and J 0 bases, with 9 bases left between them. The CDR3 DNA reads TGTGCCAGTAGTATCGGGACATTTAGCAATCAGCCCCAGCATTTT. Residues: CASSIGTFSNQPQHF.

This clone was observed a few times. This chain connects TRBV18 to TRBJ2-3; D might be TRBD2 (5 bases). CDR1 KGHSH and CDR2 LQKENI come from the germline V gene. V dropped 0 bases and J dropped 4 bases, with 20 bases sitting between them. The CDR3 contains 18 residues. The CDR3 bases are TGTGCCAGCTCACCACCGAGAGGGTCCCCGTCAGGTGCAGATACGCAGTATTTT. Its translation is CASSPPRGSPSGADTQYF.

The chain has TRBV9 and TRBJ2-1; 9 bases fit TRBD2. Unmatched junction bases numbered 6, after V lost 1 base and J lost 4 bases. This CDR3 has 16 residues. Germline V gene sequence: CDR1 SGDLS, CDR2 YYNGEE. The CDR3 DNA reads as TGTGCCAGCAGCGTAATTAGGGCGGGGGGGTACAATGAGCAGTTCTTC. Its protein is CASSVIRAGGYNEQFF.

This clone came up a few times. The chain links TRBV19 to TRBJ2-3; TRBD2 aligns across 7 bases. CDR1 LNHDA and CDR2 SQIVND come from the germline V gene (reference sequence). CDR3 length: 14 residues. V dropped 5 bases and J dropped 6; count of bases not matched to a gene: 8. The CDR3 region is CASSLTYGGDTQYF. CDR3 DNA: TGTGCCAGTAGTCTGACCTACGGGGGGGATACGCAGTATTTT. The full variable domain, completed using reference TRBV19 and TRBJ2-3, is DGGITQSPKYLFRKEGQNVTLSCEQNLNHDAMYWYRQDPGQGLRLIYYSQIVNDFQKGDIAEGYSVSREKKESFPLTVTSAQKNPTAFYLCASSLTYGGDTQYFGPGTRLTVL.